The clone carrying this T cell receptor (beta chain) has a count of ten or more. Its specificity is not known. The time point is: sample taken at primary tumor resection. The donor group consisted of under 95 patients who had untreated, early-stage non-small cell lung cancer. No cell sorting; template was whole RNA from tumor, lung tissue or PBMC. A distinct unique molecular identifier was carried by each TCR cDNA molecule. TCRdb used MiXCR to reprocess the 5' RACE reads, holding one entry per CDR3 protein. This sample has several thousand distinct CDR3 sequences, with roughly 6.3% found just once. This specimen comes from a study of spatial heterogeneity in lung cancer. Study-wide findings and caveats: In tumors, expanded intratumoral alpha and beta TCR counts tracked mutation counts.

The germline V gene encodes CDR1 SGHTA and CDR2 FQGNSA. The CDR3 spans 15 residues. J was trimmed by 4 bases and V by 5 bases; bases with no gene match: 5. This sequence joins TRBV7-2 and TRBJ2-1, with 10 positions matching TRBD2. The sequence came from a male donor with early-stage non-small cell lung cancer. This specimen was lung tumor tissue, taken at surgery. The CDR3 region has the DNA TGTGCCAGCAGCCAAGGTAGCGGGGGGTACAATGAGCAGTTCTTC. It specifies CASSQGSGGYNEQFF.